The 14 T cell receptor beta chains below all came from one sample that was sequenced in a study of cytomegalovirus exposure and HLA in healthy donors. Primers: 60 Vbeta forward and 13 Jbeta reverse. Method: immunoSEQ multiplex PCR; TCRdb's copy keeps in-frame clones and lacks some. The sample includes about 45,000 clones, roughly 51% of them seen just once. Sample: PBMCs. The source is a man between 60 and 75 years old in good health and CMV-seronegative.

This clone was recorded a few times. The chain employs TRBV5-1 and TRBJ1-1; weak D call: TRBD1 (5 bases). Germline V gene lookup returns CDR1 SGHRS and CDR2 YFSETQ. With 4 bases removed from V and 3 bases from J, the gap between germline ends came to 7 bases. This CDR3 spans 12 amino acids. The CDR3 DNA is TGCGCCAGCAGCCAAGGGGACACTGAAGCTTTCTTT. It yields the protein CASSQGDTEAFF.

This clone was recorded a few times. V usage is TRBV28 and J usage is TRBJ2-1, with D possibly TRBD2 on 6 matching bases. The germline CDR1 and CDR2 sequences are MDHEN and SYDVKM. Deletions cut 9 bases from V and 0 bases from J, with 15 bases between. This CDR3 has 15 residues. In DNA form, the CDR3 reads TGTGCCAGTGGGACCGGGGGAAGCTCCTACAATGAGCAGTTCTTC. As protein: CASGTGGSSYNEQFF.

Only a few counts were recorded for this clone. The V gene is TRBV5-1, the J gene TRBJ2-1, with 8 bases that match TRBD2. The trim removed 4 bases at V and 3 bases at J, leaving 12 bases unmatched. This CDR3 has 17 residues. Germline V gene lookup returns CDR1 SGHRS and CDR2 YFSETQ. The CDR3 region has the DNA TGCGCCAGCAGCCCGGAAGGTAGCGGGACATTCTACAATGAGCAGTTCTTC. It specifies CASSPEGSGTFYNEQFF.

The rearrangement joins TRBV5-4 to TRBJ2-6, with D possibly being TRBD2 (7 bases). Deletions cut 3 bases from V and 4 bases from J, with 14 bases between. CDR3 length equals 16 residues. Germline CDR1 reads SGHNT; CDR2 reads YYREEE (reference sequence). CDR3: CASSSGGGLGANVLTF. DNA of the CDR3: TGTGCCAGCAGCTCTGGGGGGGGGCTCGGGGCCAACGTCCTGACTTTC.

Only a few counts were recorded for this clone. The gene calls are TRBV7-9 and TRBJ1-2; tentatively, D is TRBD1 (6 bases). V lost 3 bases, J lost 4 bases, and 9 bases lay in between. The CDR3 covers 13 residues. CDR1 SEHNR and CDR2 FQNEAQ come from the germline V gene (reference sequence). In nucleotides, the CDR3 is TGTGCCAGCAGCTTTGGGGACACCTATGGCTACACCTTC. Amino acids: CASSFGDTYGYTF.

The rearrangement joins TRBV5-1 to TRBJ2-1; 7 bases are a match to TRBD1. Germline V CDR1 and CDR2: SGHRS, YFSETQ. The CDR3 contains 15 residues. With 3 bases clipped from V and 5 bases from J, the junction kept 8 bases outside the gene matches. For the CDR3, the DNA is TGCGCCAGCAGCTCCCCGGGACAGTACCACAATGAGCAGTTCTTC. It yields the protein CASSSPGQYHNEQFF.

This clone has a single count. The chain is built from TRBV6-4 and TRBJ2-1; TRBD1 matches 11 bases. CDR3 length: 14 amino acids. Trimming took 8 bases from V and 10 from J; bases not matched to a gene: 10. Germline V gene data show CDR1 as MRHNA and CDR2 as SNTAGT. The CDR3 spells CASSRDRGFGEQFF. Written as DNA, the CDR3 is TGTGCCAGCTCGCGGGACAGGGGGTTTGGGGAGCAGTTCTTC.

The chain is built from TRBV11-2 and TRBJ2-1, with a possible D match to TRBD2 (5 bases). The CDR3 totals 13 residues. Trimming stripped 5 bases from V and 6 bases from J, with 11 bases between. In germline, CDR1 is SGHAT, CDR2 FQNNGV. CDR3 in amino acids: CASSMTMANEQFF. The CDR3 DNA reads TGTGCCAGCAGCATGACTATGGCCAATGAGCAGTTCTTC.

This chain connects TRBV29-1 to TRBJ2-1; 9 bases map to TRBD1. The CDR3 contains 13 residues. Unmatched junction bases numbered 1, after V lost 3 bases and J lost 4 bases. Germline V gives CDR1 SQVTM, CDR2 ANQGSEA. Here the CDR3 reads CSVEDRGYNEQFF. The CDR3 nucleotides read TGCAGCGTTGAGGACAGGGGATACAATGAGCAGTTCTTC.

Here the CDR3 reads CASSLVRTSGEQYF. CDR3 nucleotide sequence: TGTGCCAGCAGCTTGGTACGTACGTCCGGGGAGCAGTACTTC. V is TRBV5-6 and J is TRBJ2-7; no firm D call. Germline values: CDR1 SGHDT, CDR2 YYEEEE. The V end lost 0 bases, the J end lost 7 bases, and 14 bases lay between the germline ends. The length of the CDR3 is 14 residues.

The chain couples TRBV18 to TRBJ2-1; possibly TRBD1 for D (6 bases). The germline CDR1 and CDR2 sequences are KGHSH and LQKENI. The V end was cut by 3 bases, the J end by 8 bases, with 17 bases between. This CDR3 is built from 15 residues. The CDR3 DNA follows: TGTGCCAGCTCACCCGCCAGGGGTCGGTTGTATGAGCAGTTCTTC. It translates to CASSPARGRLYEQFF.

The chain is built from TRBV10-3 and TRBJ2-7; 12 positions agree with TRBD1. This CDR3 has 13 residues. Unmatched junction bases numbered 2, after V lost 6 bases and J lost 5 bases. Germline V gene data show CDR1 as ENHRY and CDR2 as SYGVKD. As DNA, the CDR3 is TGTGCCATCAGGGGACAGGGGGCCCACGAGCAGTACTTC. Protein sequence: CAIRGQGAHEQYF.

This clone has a handful of counts. The chain carries TRBV6-1 and TRBJ2-7; 10 nucleotides line up with TRBD2. The ends lost 7 bases at V and 5 bases at J; junction bases unmatched: 11. Germline CDR1 is MNHNS and CDR2 is SASEGT. The CDR3 contains 15 residues. The CDR3: CASTGQAGGPDEQYF. CDR3 bases: TGTGCCAGCACCGGCCAAGCGGGAGGGCCTGACGAGCAGTACTTC.

This chain uses TRBV14 with TRBJ1-1; the match to TRBD1 covers 8 bases. Losses at the gene ends were 3 bases for V and 4 bases for J; bases not matched to a gene: 7. The CDR3 consists of 15 residues. In germline, CDR1 is SGHDN, CDR2 FVKESK. This chain's CDR3 is CASSHLQGAGTEAFF. The CDR3 coding sequence is TGTGCCAGCAGCCACCTTCAGGGGGCCGGCACTGAAGCTTTCTTT.